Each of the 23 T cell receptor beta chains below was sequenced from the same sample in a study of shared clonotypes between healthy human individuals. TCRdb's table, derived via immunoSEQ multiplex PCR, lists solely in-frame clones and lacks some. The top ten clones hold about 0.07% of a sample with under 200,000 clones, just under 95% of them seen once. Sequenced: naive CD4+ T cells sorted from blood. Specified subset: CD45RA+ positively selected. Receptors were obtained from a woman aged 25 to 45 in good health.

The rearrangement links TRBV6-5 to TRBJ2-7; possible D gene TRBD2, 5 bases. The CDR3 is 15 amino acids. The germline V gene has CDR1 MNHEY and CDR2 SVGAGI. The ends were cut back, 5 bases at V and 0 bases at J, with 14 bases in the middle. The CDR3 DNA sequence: TGTGCCAGCAGTGCGCTACAGCGGAGCTCCTACGAGCAGTACTTC. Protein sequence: CASSALQRSSYEQYF.

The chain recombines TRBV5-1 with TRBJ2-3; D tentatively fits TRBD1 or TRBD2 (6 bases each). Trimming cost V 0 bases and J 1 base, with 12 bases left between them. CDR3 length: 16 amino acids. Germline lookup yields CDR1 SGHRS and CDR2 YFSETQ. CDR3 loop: CASSLVVGGGTDTQYF. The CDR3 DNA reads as TGCGCCAGCAGCTTGGTAGTGGGGGGCGGCACAGATACGCAGTATTTT.

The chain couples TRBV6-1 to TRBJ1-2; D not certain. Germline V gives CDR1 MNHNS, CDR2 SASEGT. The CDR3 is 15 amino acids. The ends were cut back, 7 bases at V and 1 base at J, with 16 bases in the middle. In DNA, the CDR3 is TGTGCCAGCAAGGCGGGTTACCCAATTAACTATGGCTACACCTTC. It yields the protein CASKAGYPINYGYTF.

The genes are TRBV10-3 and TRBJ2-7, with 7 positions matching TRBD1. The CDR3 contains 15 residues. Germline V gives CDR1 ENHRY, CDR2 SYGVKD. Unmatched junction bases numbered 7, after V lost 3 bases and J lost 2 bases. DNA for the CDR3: TGTGCCATCAGTGATGGGGCGACAGGGACCTACGAGCAGTACTTC. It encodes CAISDGATGTYEQYF.

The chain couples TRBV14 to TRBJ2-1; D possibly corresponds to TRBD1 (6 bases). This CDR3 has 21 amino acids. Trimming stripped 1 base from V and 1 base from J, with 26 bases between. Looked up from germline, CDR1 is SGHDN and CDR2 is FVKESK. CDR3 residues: CASSQGEKTGAFFRSYNEQFF. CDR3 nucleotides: TGTGCCAGCAGCCAAGGGGAAAAGACAGGAGCATTCTTTCGTTCCTACAATGAGCAGTTCTTC.

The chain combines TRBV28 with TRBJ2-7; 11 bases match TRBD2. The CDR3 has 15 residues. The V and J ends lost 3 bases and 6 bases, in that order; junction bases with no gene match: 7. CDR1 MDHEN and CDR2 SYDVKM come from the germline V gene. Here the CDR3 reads CASSFTSGRRGEQYF. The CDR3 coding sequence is TGTGCCAGCAGTTTTACTAGCGGGAGACGTGGCGAGCAGTACTTC.

The CDR3 nucleotides read TGCGCCAGCAGCTTAAATCCCGGTCCCTACGAGCAGTACTTC. It codes for CASSLNPGPYEQYF. V usage is TRBV5-1 and J usage is TRBJ2-7; unclear D gene. Deletions cut 2 bases from V and 2 bases from J, with 11 bases between. The CDR3 is made up of 14 amino acids. Germline V gives CDR1 SGHRS, CDR2 YFSETQ.

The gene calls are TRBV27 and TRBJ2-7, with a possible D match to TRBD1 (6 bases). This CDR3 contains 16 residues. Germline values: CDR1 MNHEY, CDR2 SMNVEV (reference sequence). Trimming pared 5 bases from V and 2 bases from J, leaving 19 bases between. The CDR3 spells CASSTLDRKSTYEQYF. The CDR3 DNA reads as TGTGCCAGCAGTACTTTGGACAGAAAAAGTACCTACGAGCAGTACTTC.

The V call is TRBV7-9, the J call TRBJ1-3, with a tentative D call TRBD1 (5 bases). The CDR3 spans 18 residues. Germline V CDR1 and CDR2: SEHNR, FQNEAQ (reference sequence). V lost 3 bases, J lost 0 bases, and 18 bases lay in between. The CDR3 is CASSFNLGRVLSGNTIYF. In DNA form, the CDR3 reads TGTGCCAGCAGCTTTAATTTGGGCAGGGTCCTCTCTGGAAACACCATATATTTT. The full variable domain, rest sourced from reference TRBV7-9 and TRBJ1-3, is DTGVSQNPRHKITKRGQNVTFRCDPISEHNRLYWYRQTLGQGPEFLTYFQNEAQLEKSRLLSDRFSAERPKGSFSTLEIQRTEQGDSAMYLCASSFNLGRVLSGNTIYFGEGSWLTVV.

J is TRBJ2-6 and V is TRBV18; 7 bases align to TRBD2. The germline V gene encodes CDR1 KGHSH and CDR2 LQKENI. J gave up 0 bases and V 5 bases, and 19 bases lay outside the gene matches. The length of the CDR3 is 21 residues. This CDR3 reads CASSSPGGGPERSSGANVLTF. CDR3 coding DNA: TGTGCCAGCTCATCCCCTGGGGGAGGGCCTGAACGAAGCTCTGGGGCCAACGTCCTGACTTTC.

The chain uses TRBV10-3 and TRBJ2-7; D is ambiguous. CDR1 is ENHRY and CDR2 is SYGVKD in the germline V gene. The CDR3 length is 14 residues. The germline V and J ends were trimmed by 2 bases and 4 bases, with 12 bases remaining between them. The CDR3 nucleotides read TGTGCCATCAGTGAGGGGTGGCAGGCTTACGAGCAGTACTTC. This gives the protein CAISEGWQAYEQYF.

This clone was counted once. CDR3 sequence (DNA): TGCGCCAGCAGCAGGGACTCCTACGAGCAGTACTTC. Its translation: CASSRDSYEQYF. The V and J genes are TRBV5-1 and TRBJ2-7; unclear D gene. Germline loops: CDR1 SGHRS, CDR2 YFSETQ. This CDR3 has 12 residues. Trimming left V 4 bases short and J 0 bases short, with 5 bases between. Full variable domain (missing parts from reference TRBV5-1 and TRBJ2-7): KAGVTQTPRYLIKTRGQQVTLSCSPISGHRSVSWYQQTPGQGLQFLFEYFSETQRNKGNFPGRFSGRQFSNSRSEMNVSTLELGDSALYLCASSRDSYEQYFGPGTRLTVT.

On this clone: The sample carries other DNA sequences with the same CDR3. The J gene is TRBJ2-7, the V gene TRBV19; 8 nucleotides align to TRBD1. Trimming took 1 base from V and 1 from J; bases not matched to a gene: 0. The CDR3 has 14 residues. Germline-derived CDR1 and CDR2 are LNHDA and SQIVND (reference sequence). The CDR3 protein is CASSIGQGSYEQYF. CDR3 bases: TGTGCCAGTAGTATAGGACAGGGGTCCTACGAGCAGTACTTC.

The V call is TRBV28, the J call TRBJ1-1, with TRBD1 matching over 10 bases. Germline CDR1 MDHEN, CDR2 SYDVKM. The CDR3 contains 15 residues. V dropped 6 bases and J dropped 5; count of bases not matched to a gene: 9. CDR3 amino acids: CASRGGQGILTEAFF. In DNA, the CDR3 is TGTGCCAGCAGGGGGGGACAGGGGATTCTGACTGAAGCTTTCTTT.

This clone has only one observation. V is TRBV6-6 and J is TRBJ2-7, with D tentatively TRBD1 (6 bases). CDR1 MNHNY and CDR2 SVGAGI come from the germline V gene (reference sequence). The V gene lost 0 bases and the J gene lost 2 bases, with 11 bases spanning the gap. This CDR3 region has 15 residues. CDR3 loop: CASSYSTGLTYEQYF. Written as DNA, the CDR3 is TGTGCCAGCAGTTACTCAACAGGGCTAACCTACGAGCAGTACTTC.

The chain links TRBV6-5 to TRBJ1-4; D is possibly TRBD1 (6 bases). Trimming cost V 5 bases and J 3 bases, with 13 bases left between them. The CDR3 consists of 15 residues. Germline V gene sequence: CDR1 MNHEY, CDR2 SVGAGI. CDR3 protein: CASSRSQGSNEKLFF. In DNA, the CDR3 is TGTGCCAGCAGTCGGTCACAGGGATCTAATGAAAAACTGTTTTTT.

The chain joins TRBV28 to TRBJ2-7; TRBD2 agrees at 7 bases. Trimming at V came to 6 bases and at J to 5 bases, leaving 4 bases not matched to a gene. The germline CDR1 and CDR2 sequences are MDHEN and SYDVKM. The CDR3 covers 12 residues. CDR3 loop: CASRGGVHEQYF. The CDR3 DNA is TGTGCCAGCAGGGGGGGGGTGCACGAGCAGTACTTC.

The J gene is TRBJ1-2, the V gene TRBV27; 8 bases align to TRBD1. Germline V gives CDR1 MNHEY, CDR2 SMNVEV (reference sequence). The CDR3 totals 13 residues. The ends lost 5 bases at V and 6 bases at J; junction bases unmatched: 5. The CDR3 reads CASSTGQGHGYTF. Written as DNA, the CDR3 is TGTGCCAGCAGTACCGGACAGGGCCATGGCTACACCTTC.

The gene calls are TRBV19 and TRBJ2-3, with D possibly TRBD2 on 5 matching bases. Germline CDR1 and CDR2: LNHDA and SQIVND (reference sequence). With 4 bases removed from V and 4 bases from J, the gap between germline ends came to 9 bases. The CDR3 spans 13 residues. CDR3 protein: CASSTGLPDTQYF. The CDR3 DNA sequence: TGTGCCAGTAGTACAGGACTCCCAGATACGCAGTATTTT.

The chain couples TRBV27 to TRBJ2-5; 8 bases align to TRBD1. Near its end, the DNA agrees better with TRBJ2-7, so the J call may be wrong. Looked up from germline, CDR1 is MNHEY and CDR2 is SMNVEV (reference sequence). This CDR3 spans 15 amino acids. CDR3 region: CASSSPGQGALEQYF. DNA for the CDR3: TGTGCCAGCAGTTCTCCCGGCCAGGGGGCGCTCGAGCAGTACTTC.

CDR3 sequence reads: CASSSTSGRGQETQYF. The CDR3 DNA follows: TGCGCCAGCAGCTCGACTAGCGGGAGAGGACAAGAGACCCAGTACTTC. The chain links TRBV5-1 to TRBJ2-5; 12 bases map to TRBD2. Unmatched junction bases numbered 5, after V lost 3 bases and J lost 2 bases. Germline CDR1 SGHRS, CDR2 YFSETQ. The CDR3 contains 16 residues.

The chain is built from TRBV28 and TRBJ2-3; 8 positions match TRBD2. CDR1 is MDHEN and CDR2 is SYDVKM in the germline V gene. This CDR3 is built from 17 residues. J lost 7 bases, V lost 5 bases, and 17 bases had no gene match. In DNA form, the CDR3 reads TGTGCCAGCAGTCTCCTCGGACTAGCCTCCCGAACGAATACGCAGTATTTT. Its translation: CASSLLGLASRTNTQYF.

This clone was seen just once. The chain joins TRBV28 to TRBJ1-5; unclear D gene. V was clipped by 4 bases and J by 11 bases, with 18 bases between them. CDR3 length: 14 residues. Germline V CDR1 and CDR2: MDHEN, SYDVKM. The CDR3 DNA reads TGTGCCAGCAGTTCCTCCCCCCCGACCTCGGCCCAGCATTTT. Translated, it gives CASSSSPPTSAQHF.